This note documents a single T cell receptor (beta chain) sequence. The data originate from a study of shared clonotypes between healthy human individuals. The table came from immunoSEQ multiplex PCR; TCRdb's copy has only in-frame clones and leaves some out. The sample carries roughly 2,000,000 clones, approximately 94% recorded once. Naive CD8 isolation took CD45RO-negative cells positively selected for CCR7 and excluded terminally differentiated effector memory CD45RA+ cells. The CDR3 is made up of 13 amino acids. Trimming took 2 bases from V and 3 from J; bases not matched to a gene: 2. This receptor was identified in a man aged 18 to 35 in good health. The chain joins TRBV5-3 to TRBJ2-7; TRBD2 matches at 7 bases. TRBV5-3 falls under the ORF class, with uncertain function. The sequenced sample was naive CD8+ T cells sorted from blood. The CDR3 DNA sequence: TGTGCCAGAAGCTTTTCTAGCGGCTACGAGCAGTACTTC. Its translation is CARSFSSGYEQYF.